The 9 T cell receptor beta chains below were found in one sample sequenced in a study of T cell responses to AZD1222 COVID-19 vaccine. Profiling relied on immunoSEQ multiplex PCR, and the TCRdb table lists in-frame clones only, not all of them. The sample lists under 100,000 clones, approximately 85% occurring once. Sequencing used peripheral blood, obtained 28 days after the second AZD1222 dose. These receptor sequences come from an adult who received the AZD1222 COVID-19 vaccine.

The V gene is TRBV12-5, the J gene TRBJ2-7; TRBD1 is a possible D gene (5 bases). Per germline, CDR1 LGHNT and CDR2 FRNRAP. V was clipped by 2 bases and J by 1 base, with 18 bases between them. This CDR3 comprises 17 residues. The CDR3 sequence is CASGLTATGRASYEQYF. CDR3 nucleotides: TGTGCTAGTGGTTTGACCGCGACGGGCAGGGCGTCCTACGAGCAGTACTTC.

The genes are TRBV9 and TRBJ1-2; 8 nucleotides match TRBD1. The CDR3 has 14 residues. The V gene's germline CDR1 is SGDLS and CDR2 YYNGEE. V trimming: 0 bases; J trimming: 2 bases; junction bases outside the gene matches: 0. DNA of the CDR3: TGTGCCAGCAGCGTAGGGGACAGGAACTATGGCTACACCTTC. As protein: CASSVGDRNYGYTF. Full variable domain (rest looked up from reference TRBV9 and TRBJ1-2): DSGVTQTPKHLITATGQRVTLRCSPRSGDLSVYWYQQSLDQGLQFLIQYYNGEERAKGNILERFSAQQFPDLHSELNLSSLELGDSALYFCASSVGDRNYGYTFGSGTRLTVV.

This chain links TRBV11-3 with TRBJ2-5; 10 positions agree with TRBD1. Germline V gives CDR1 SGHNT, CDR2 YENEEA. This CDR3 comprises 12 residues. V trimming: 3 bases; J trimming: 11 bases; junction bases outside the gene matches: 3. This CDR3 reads CASSFPGQGQYF. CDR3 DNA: TGTGCCAGCAGCTTTCCGGGACAGGGGCAGTACTTC. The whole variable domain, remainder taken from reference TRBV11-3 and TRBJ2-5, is EAGVVQSPRYKIIEKKQPVAFWCNPISGHNTLYWYLQNLGQGPELLIRYENEEAVDDSQLPKDRFSAERLKGVDSTLKIQPAELGDSAVYLCASSFPGQGQYFGPGTRLLVL.

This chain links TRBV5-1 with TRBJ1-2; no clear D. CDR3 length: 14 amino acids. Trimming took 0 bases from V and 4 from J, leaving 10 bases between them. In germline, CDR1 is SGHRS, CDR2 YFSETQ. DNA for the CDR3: TGCGCCAGCAGCTTGGGAGAGGAGATCTATGGCTACACCTTC. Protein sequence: CASSLGEEIYGYTF.

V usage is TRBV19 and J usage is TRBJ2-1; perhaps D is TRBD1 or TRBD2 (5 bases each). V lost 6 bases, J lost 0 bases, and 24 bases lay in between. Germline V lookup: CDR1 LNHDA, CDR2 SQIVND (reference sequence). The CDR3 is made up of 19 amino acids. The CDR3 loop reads CASSPRGVFGGGSYNEQFF. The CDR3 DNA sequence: TGTGCCAGTAGCCCCAGAGGGGTTTTCGGTGGAGGCTCCTACAATGAGCAGTTCTTC.

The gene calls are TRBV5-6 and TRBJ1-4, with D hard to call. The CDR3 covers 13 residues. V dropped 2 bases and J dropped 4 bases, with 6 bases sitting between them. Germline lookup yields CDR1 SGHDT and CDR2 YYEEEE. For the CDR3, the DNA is TGTGCCAGCAGCTTTTCGGATAATGAAAAACTGTTTTTT. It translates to CASSFSDNEKLFF.

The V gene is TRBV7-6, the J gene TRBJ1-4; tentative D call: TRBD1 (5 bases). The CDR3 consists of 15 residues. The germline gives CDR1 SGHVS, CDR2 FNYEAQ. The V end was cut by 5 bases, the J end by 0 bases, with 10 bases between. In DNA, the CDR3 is TGTGCCAGCAGCATAACAGGCGCAACTAATGAAAAACTGTTTTTT. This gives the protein CASSITGATNEKLFF.

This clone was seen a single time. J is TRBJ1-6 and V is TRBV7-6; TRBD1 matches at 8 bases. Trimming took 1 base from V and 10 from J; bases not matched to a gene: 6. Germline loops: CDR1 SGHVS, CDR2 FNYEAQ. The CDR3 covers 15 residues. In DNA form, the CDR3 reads TGTGCCAGCAGCTTAGGAGGCAGGGGGCAGTCACCCCTCCACTTT. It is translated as CASSLGGRGQSPLHF. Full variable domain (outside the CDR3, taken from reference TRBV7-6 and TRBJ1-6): GAGVSQSPRYKVTKRGQDVALRCDPISGHVSLYWYRQALGQGPEFLTYFNYEAQQDKSGLPNDRFSAERPEGSISTLTIQRTEQRDSAMYRCASSLGGRGQSPLHFGNGTRLTVT.

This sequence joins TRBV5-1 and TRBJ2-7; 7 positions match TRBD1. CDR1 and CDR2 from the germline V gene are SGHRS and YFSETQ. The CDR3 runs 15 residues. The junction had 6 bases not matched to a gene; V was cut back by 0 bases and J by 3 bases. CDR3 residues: CASSLDPGGIYEQYF. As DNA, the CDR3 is TGCGCCAGCAGCTTGGATCCAGGGGGTATCTACGAGCAGTACTTC.